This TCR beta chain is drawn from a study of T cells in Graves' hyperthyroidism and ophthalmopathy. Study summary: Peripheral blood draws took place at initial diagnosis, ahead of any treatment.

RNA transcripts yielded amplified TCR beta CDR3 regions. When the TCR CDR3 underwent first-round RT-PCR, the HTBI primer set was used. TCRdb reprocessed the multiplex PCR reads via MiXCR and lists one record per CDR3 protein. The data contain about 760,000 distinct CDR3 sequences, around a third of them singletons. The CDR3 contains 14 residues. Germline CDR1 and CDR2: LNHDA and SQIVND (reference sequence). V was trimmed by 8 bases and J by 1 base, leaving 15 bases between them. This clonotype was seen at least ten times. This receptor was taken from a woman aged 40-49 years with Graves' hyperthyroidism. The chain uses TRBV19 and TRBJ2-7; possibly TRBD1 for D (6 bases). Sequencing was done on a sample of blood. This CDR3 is CASAQGTGSYEQYF. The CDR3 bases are TGTGCCAGTGCCCAGGGGACCGGATCCTACGAGCAGTACTTC.